This is a list of T cell receptor beta chains from one sample in a study of blood T cell repertoires in COVID-19. Some clones are missing from TCRdb's copy, which holds only in-frame ones; the method was immunoSEQ multiplex PCR. The sample has around 400,000 clones; 80% to 90% are singletons. The specimen sequenced was peripheral blood. These receptors were obtained from a man between 35 and 55 years old with acute or convalescent COVID-19. Both conserved end residues are part of each CDR3. The order of the fields is D gene, clone size, V gene, J gene, CDR3 protein, CDR3 DNA. D genes are given only for firm matches. Size tells how often a clone was seen (once, few, many) or the class of an expanded clone, and some rows leave it out.

D gene: .; clone size: .; V gene: TRBV7-2; J gene: TRBJ1-4; CDR3 protein: CASSLGRGEKLFF; CDR3 DNA: TGTGCCAGCAGCTTAGGGCGGGGTGAAAAACTGTTTTTT
D gene: .; clone size: .; V gene: TRBV7-9; J gene: TRBJ1-1; CDR3 protein: CASSLTGLGAEAFF; CDR3 DNA: TGTGCCAGCAGCTTAACAGGGCTAGGCGCTGAAGCTTTCTTT
D gene: .; clone size: .; V gene: TRBV5-1; J gene: TRBJ1-1; CDR3 protein: CASSRGGNTEAFF; CDR3 DNA: TGCGCCAGCAGCCGGGGAGGGAACACTGAAGCTTTCTTT
D gene: TRBD1; clone size: .; V gene: TRBV5-6; J gene: TRBJ2-2; CDR3 protein: CASSRTGMNTGELFF; CDR3 DNA: TGTGCCAGCAGCCGGACAGGGATGAACACCGGGGAGCTGTTTTTT
D gene: .; clone size: .; V gene: TRBV9; J gene: TRBJ2-1; CDR3 protein: CASSPSVANEQFF; CDR3 DNA: TGTGCCAGCAGCCCCTCGGTTGCGAATGAGCAGTTCTTC
D gene: TRBD2; clone size: once; V gene: TRBV5-1; J gene: TRBJ2-1; CDR3 protein: CASSPVTSGVTNEQFF; CDR3 DNA: TGCGCCAGCAGCCCCGTGACTAGCGGGGTGACTAATGAGCAGTTCTTC
D gene: TRBD2; clone size: .; V gene: TRBV28; J gene: TRBJ2-1; CDR3 protein: CASSPGLAGVYNEQFF; CDR3 DNA: TGTGCCAGCAGTCCGGGACTAGCGGGAGTTTACAATGAGCAGTTCTTC
D gene: TRBD1; clone size: .; V gene: TRBV10-2; J gene: TRBJ1-1; CDR3 protein: CASWGQFHTEAFF; CDR3 DNA: TGCGCCAGCTGGGGACAGTTTCACACTGAAGCTTTCTTT
D gene: .; clone size: .; V gene: TRBV6-5; J gene: TRBJ1-1; CDR3 protein: CASSPTAGMVAFF; CDR3 DNA: TGTGCCAGCAGCCCCACCGCAGGAATGGTAGCTTTCTTT
D gene: TRBD2; clone size: .; V gene: TRBV7-3; J gene: TRBJ2-1; CDR3 protein: CASSLVAGGPYQFF; CDR3 DNA: TGTGCCAGCAGCTTAGTAGCGGGGGGTCCATACCAGTTCTTC
D gene: .; clone size: .; V gene: TRBV19; J gene: TRBJ2-3; CDR3 protein: CASKGEGWTDTQYF; CDR3 DNA: TGTGCCAGTAAAGGCGAGGGCTGGACAGATACGCAGTATTTT
D gene: .; clone size: .; V gene: TRBV4-2; J gene: TRBJ2-7; CDR3 protein: CASSLMGSPSYEQYF; CDR3 DNA: TGTGCCAGCAGCCTTATGGGCAGTCCCTCCTACGAGCAGTACTTC
D gene: TRBD1; clone size: .; V gene: TRBV18; J gene: TRBJ1-1; CDR3 protein: CASSPTTGQGNTEAFF; CDR3 DNA: TGTGCCAGCTCACCTACAACGGGACAGGGGAACACTGAAGCTTTCTTT
D gene: TRBD1; clone size: .; V gene: TRBV18; J gene: TRBJ2-7; CDR3 protein: CASSPVAGGEQYF; CDR3 DNA: TGTGCCAGCTCACCAGTCGCAGGGGGCGAGCAGTACTTC
D gene: TRBD1; clone size: once; V gene: TRBV25-1; J gene: TRBJ1-1; CDR3 protein: CASSEGAGGAAGTEAFF; CDR3 DNA: TGTGCCAGCAGTGAAGGCGCAGGGGGCGCGGCGGGGACTGAAGCTTTCTTT
D gene: .; clone size: .; V gene: TRBV5-6; J gene: TRBJ1-1; CDR3 protein: CASSLVAGVGTEAFF; CDR3 DNA: TGTGCCAGCAGCTTGGTGGCAGGGGTGGGGACTGAAGCTTTCTTT
D gene: .; clone size: .; V gene: TRBV16; J gene: TRBJ1-2; CDR3 protein: CASSQNARNYGGYTF; CDR3 DNA: TGTGCCAGCAGCCAAAATGCGCGTAACTATGGTGGCTACACCTTC
D gene: TRBD2; clone size: once; V gene: TRBV7-9; J gene: TRBJ2-7; CDR3 protein: CASSLSSGRGAGYEQYF; CDR3 DNA: TGTGCCAGCAGCTTATCTAGCGGGAGAGGGGCGGGATACGAGCAGTACTTC
D gene: TRBD2; clone size: .; V gene: TRBV5-1; J gene: TRBJ2-7; CDR3 protein: CASSFGLAGGSSYEQYF; CDR3 DNA: TGCGCCAGCAGCTTCGGACTAGCGGGAGGGAGCTCCTACGAGCAGTACTTC
D gene: TRBD1; clone size: .; V gene: TRBV7-9; J gene: TRBJ1-5; CDR3 protein: CASSPGTGGTNQPQHF; CDR3 DNA: TGTGCCAGCAGTCCTGGGACAGGGGGGACTAATCAGCCCCAGCATTTT
D gene: .; clone size: .; V gene: TRBV11-2; J gene: TRBJ2-1; CDR3 protein: CASSLERGWGEQFF; CDR3 DNA: TGTGCCAGCAGCTTGGAACGCGGTTGGGGCGAGCAGTTCTTC
D gene: .; clone size: .; V gene: TRBV27; J gene: TRBJ2-1; CDR3 protein: CASSAGDTYNEQFF; CDR3 DNA: TGTGCCAGCAGTGCCGGGGATACGTACAATGAGCAGTTCTTC
D gene: .; clone size: .; V gene: TRBV10-3; J gene: TRBJ2-1; CDR3 protein: CAIQAGRTYNEQFF; CDR3 DNA: TGTGCCATCCAGGCAGGTCGGACCTACAATGAGCAGTTCTTC
D gene: .; clone size: .; V gene: TRBV20-1; J gene: TRBJ2-7; CDR3 protein: CSARDSYEQYF; CDR3 DNA: TGCAGTGCTAGGGACAGCTACGAGCAGTACTTC
D gene: TRBD1; clone size: .; V gene: TRBV27; J gene: TRBJ2-1; CDR3 protein: CASSLSAGTVTYNEQFF; CDR3 DNA: TGTGCCAGCAGTTTATCAGCCGGGACAGTAACCTACAATGAGCAGTTCTTC
D gene: TRBD1; clone size: .; V gene: TRBV6-2/TRBV6-3; J gene: TRBJ2-5; CDR3 protein: CASSYRQGKETQYF; CDR3 DNA: TGTGCCAGCAGTTACCGACAGGGAAAAGAGACCCAGTACTTC
D gene: .; clone size: .; V gene: TRBV12-3/TRBV12-4; J gene: TRBJ2-7; CDR3 protein: CASSAQGYEQYF; CDR3 DNA: TGTGCCAGCAGTGCACAGGGTTACGAGCAGTACTTC
D gene: .; clone size: .; V gene: TRBV9; J gene: TRBJ2-3; CDR3 protein: CASSVSGSSSTDTQYF; CDR3 DNA: TGTGCCAGCAGCGTAAGCGGCAGCTCTAGCACAGATACGCAGTATTTT
D gene: .; clone size: .; V gene: TRBV7-6; J gene: TRBJ1-1; CDR3 protein: CASSLSGNTEAFF; CDR3 DNA: TGTGCCAGCAGCTTAAGCGGGAACACTGAAGCTTTCTTT
D gene: TRBD1; clone size: .; V gene: TRBV4-3; J gene: TRBJ1-3; CDR3 protein: CASSPGRGPGNTIYF; CDR3 DNA: TGCGCCAGCAGCCCCGGGAGGGGGCCCGGAAACACCATATATTTT
D gene: .; clone size: .; V gene: TRBV28; J gene: TRBJ1-1; CDR3 protein: CASSFRLLDTEAFF; CDR3 DNA: TGTGCCAGCAGTTTTCGGTTATTGGACACTGAAGCTTTCTTT
D gene: .; clone size: once; V gene: TRBV12-3/TRBV12-4; J gene: TRBJ2-2; CDR3 protein: CASNRASTGELFF; CDR3 DNA: TGTGCCAGCAACAGGGCCTCGACCGGGGAGCTGTTTTTT
D gene: TRBD2; clone size: .; V gene: TRBV3-1/TRBV3-2; J gene: TRBJ2-1; CDR3 protein: CASSQGLAGGYEQFF; CDR3 DNA: TGTGCCAGCAGCCAAGGACTAGCGGGGGGGTATGAGCAGTTCTTC
D gene: .; clone size: .; V gene: TRBV10-3; J gene: TRBJ1-1; CDR3 protein: CAAEGVNTEAFF; CDR3 DNA: TGTGCCGCCGAGGGAGTGAACACTGAAGCTTTCTTT
D gene: TRBD2; clone size: .; V gene: TRBV4-1; J gene: TRBJ2-1; CDR3 protein: CASSQDLPPSGSYNEQFF; CDR3 DNA: TGCGCCAGCAGCCAAGATCTTCCTCCTAGCGGGAGTTACAATGAGCAGTTCTTC
D gene: .; clone size: once; V gene: TRBV19; J gene: TRBJ1-5; CDR3 protein: CASSIEPSGLRNQPQHF; CDR3 DNA: TGTGCCAGTAGTATAGAGCCGTCGGGTTTGCGCAATCAGCCCCAGCATTTT
D gene: .; clone size: .; V gene: TRBV7-3; J gene: TRBJ2-5; CDR3 protein: CASRQDSAQETQYF; CDR3 DNA: TGTGCCAGCCGACAGGACAGCGCGCAAGAGACCCAGTACTTC
D gene: .; clone size: .; V gene: TRBV6-4; J gene: TRBJ2-1; CDR3 protein: CASSAQEYNEQFF; CDR3 DNA: TGTGCCAGCAGTGCACAGGAGTACAATGAGCAGTTCTTC
D gene: TRBD2; clone size: once; V gene: TRBV11-2; J gene: TRBJ2-1; CDR3 protein: CASSRGLAGSFYNEQFF; CDR3 DNA: TGTGCCAGCAGCCGGGGACTAGCGGGATCTTTCTACAATGAGCAGTTCTTC
D gene: TRBD1; clone size: once; V gene: TRBV5-1; J gene: TRBJ2-2; CDR3 protein: CASSFSRGRTGELFF; CDR3 DNA: TGCGCCAGCAGCTTCTCCAGGGGGCGGACCGGGGAGCTGTTTTTT
D gene: .; clone size: .; V gene: TRBV24-1; J gene: TRBJ2-1; CDR3 protein: CATSSAGLGSDEQFF; CDR3 DNA: TGTGCCACCAGTAGTGCGGGGCTCGGAAGCGATGAGCAGTTCTTC
D gene: .; clone size: .; V gene: TRBV19; J gene: TRBJ1-5; CDR3 protein: CASSIGGQGQPQHF; CDR3 DNA: TGTGCCAGTAGTATTGGTGGGCAGGGTCAGCCCCAGCATTTT
D gene: TRBD1; clone size: .; V gene: TRBV5-8; J gene: TRBJ1-5; CDR3 protein: CASSWDRGGNQPQHF; CDR3 DNA: TGTGCCAGCAGCTGGGACAGGGGAGGCAATCAGCCCCAGCATTTT
D gene: .; clone size: .; V gene: TRBV6-5; J gene: TRBJ2-1; CDR3 protein: CASSYSKLASYNEQFF; CDR3 DNA: TGTGCCAGCAGTTACTCGAAGCTAGCCTCCTACAATGAGCAGTTCTTC
D gene: .; clone size: .; V gene: TRBV6-5; J gene: TRBJ1-2; CDR3 protein: CASTEASFLPF; CDR3 DNA: TGTGCCAGCACCGAGGCCTCTTTTCTCCCCTTC
D gene: TRBD1; clone size: .; V gene: TRBV6-6; J gene: TRBJ1-2; CDR3 protein: CASSYPPDRALYGYTF; CDR3 DNA: TGTGCCAGCAGTTACCCTCCCGACAGGGCACTCTATGGCTACACCTTC
D gene: .; clone size: .; V gene: TRBV27; J gene: TRBJ2-2; CDR3 protein: CASSLHTEYANTGELFF; CDR3 DNA: TGTGCCAGCAGCTTACACACAGAGTACGCGAACACCGGGGAGCTGTTTTTT
D gene: .; clone size: .; V gene: TRBV7-2; J gene: TRBJ2-1; CDR3 protein: CASSLAGGHNEQFF; CDR3 DNA: TGTGCCAGCAGCTTAGCGGGGGGGCACAATGAGCAGTTCTTC
D gene: .; clone size: .; V gene: TRBV18; J gene: TRBJ2-5; CDR3 protein: CASSPPQAFETQYF; CDR3 DNA: TGTGCCAGCTCACCACCACAGGCCTTCGAGACCCAGTACTTC
D gene: .; clone size: once; V gene: TRBV21-1; J gene: TRBJ2-3; CDR3 protein: CASSNDPPGLAGASTDTQYF; CDR3 DNA: TGTGCCAGCAGCAATGACCCCCCGGGACTAGCGGGGGCTAGCACAGATACGCAGTATTTT